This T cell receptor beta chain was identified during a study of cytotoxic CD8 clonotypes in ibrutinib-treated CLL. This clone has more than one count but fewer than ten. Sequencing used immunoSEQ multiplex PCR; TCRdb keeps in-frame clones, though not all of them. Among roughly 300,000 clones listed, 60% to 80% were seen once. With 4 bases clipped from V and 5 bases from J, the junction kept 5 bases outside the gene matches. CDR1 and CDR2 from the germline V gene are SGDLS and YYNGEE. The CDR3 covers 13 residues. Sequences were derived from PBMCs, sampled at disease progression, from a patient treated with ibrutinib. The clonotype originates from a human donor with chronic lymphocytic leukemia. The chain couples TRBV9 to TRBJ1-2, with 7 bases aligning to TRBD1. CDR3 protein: CASSLPDRYGYTF. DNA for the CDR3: TGTGCCAGCAGCTTACCGGACAGGTATGGCTACACCTTC.